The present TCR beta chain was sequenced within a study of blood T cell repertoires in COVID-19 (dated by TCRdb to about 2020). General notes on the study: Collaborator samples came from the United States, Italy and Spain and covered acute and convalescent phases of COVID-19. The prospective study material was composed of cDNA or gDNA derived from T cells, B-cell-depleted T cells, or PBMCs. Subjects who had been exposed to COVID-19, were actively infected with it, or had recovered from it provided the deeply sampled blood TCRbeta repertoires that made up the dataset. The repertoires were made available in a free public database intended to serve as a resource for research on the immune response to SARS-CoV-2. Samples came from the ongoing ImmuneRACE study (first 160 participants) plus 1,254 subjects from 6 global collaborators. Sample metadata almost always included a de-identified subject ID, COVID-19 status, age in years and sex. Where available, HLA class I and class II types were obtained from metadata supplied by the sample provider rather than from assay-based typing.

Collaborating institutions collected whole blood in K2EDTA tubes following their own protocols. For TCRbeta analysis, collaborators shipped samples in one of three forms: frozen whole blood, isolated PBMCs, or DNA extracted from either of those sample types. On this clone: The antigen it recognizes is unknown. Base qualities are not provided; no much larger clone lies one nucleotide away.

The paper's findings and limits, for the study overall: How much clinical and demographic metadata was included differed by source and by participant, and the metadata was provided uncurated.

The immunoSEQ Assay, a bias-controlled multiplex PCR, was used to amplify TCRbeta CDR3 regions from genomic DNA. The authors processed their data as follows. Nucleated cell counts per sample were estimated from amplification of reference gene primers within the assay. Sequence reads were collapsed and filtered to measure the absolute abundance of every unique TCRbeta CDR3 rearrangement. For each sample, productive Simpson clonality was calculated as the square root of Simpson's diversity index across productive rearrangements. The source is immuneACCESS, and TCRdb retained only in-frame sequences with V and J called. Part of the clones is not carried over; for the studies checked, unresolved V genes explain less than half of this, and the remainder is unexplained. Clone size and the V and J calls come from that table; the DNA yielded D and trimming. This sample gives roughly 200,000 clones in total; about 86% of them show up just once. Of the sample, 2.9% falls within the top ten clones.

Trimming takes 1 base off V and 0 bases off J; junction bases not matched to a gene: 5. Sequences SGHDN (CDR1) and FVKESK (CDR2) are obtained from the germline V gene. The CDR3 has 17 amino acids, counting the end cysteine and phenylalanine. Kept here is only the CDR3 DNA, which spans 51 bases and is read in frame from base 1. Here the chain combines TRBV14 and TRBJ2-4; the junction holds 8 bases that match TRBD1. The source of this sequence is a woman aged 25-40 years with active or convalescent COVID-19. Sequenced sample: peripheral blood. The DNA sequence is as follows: TGTGCCAGCAGCCAAGGACAGGGGATACTAGCCAAAAACATTCAGTACTTC. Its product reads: CASSQGQGILAKNIQYF.